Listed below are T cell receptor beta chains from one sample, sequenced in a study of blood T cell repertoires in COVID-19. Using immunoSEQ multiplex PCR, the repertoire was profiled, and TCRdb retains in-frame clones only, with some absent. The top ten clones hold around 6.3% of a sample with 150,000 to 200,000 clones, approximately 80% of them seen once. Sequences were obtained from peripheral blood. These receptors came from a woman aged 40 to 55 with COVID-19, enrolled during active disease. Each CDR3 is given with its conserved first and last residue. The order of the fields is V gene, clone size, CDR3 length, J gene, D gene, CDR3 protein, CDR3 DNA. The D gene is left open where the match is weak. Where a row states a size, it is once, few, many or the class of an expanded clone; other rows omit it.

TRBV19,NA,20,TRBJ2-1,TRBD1,CASSSGWTGGYGGSYNEQFF,TGTGCCAGTAGCTCTGGTTGGACAGGGGGCTACGGGGGCTCCTACAATGAGCAGTTCTTC
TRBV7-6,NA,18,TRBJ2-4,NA,CASSDPTAGTISSAIQYF,TGTGCCAGCAGCGACCCTACGGCAGGGACAATTTCCTCGGCCATTCAGTACTTC
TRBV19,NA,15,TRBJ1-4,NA,CASSIVHTTNEKLFF,TGTGCCAGTAGTATAGTACATACAACTAATGAAAAACTGTTTTTT
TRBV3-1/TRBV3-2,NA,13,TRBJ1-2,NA,CASSQGTHYGYTF,TGTGCCAGCAGCCAAGGAACTCACTATGGCTACACCTTC
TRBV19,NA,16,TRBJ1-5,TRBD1,CASTKWTGGSNQPQHF,TGTGCCAGTACCAAGTGGACAGGGGGAAGCAATCAGCCCCAGCATTTT
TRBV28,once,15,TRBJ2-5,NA,CASSFFRGPQETQYF,TGTGCCAGCAGTTTTTTCAGGGGCCCTCAAGAGACCCAGTACTTC
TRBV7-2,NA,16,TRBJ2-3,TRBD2,CASSFTPGLATDTQYF,TGTGCCAGCAGCTTCACTCCGGGACTAGCTACAGATACGCAGTATTTT
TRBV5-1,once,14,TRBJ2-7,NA,CASRTDPGGYEQYF,TGCGCCAGCAGGACAGATCCCGGGGGCTACGAGCAGTACTTC
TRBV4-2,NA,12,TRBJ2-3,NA,CASSRGSDTQYF,TGTGCCAGCAGCCGCGGATCAGATACGCAGTATTTT
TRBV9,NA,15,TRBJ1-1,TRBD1,CASSVTGSMNTEAFF,TGTGCCAGCAGCGTGACAGGGTCCATGAACACTGAAGCTTTCTTT
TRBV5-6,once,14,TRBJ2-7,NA,CASSLGAARGEQYF,TGTGCCAGCAGCTTGGGTGCGGCTCGGGGCGAGCAGTACTTC
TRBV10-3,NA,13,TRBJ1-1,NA,CAIRPTGNTEAFF,TGTGCCATCAGACCCACAGGGAACACTGAAGCTTTCTTT
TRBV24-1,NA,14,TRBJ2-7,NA,CATSDSRTPLEQYF,TGTGCCACCAGTGATTCAAGGACTCCTCTGGAGCAGTACTTC
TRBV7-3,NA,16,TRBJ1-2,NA,CASSSPPWGREYGYTF,TGTGCCAGCAGCTCACCTCCTTGGGGGAGGGAATATGGCTACACCTTC
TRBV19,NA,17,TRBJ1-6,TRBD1,CASSPDRGSSYNSPLHF,TGTGCCAGTAGTCCCGACAGGGGGTCGTCCTATAATTCACCCCTCCACTTT
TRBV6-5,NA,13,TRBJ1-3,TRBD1,CASAGTGRNTIYF,TGTGCCAGCGCAGGGACAGGGAGAAACACCATATATTTT
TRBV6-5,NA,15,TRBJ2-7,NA,CASSQGQGFLYEQYF,TGTGCCAGCAGCCAAGGGCAGGGCTTTCTCTACGAGCAGTACTTC
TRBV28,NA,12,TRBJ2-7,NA,CASSPGKWEQYF,TGTGCCAGCAGCCCGGGAAAGTGGGAGCAGTACTTC
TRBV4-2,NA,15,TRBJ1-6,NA,CASSQDGGVDSPLHF,TGTGCCAGCAGCCAAGACGGGGGTGTGGACTCACCCCTCCACTTT
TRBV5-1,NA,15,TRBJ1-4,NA,CASSPGRGTNEKLFF,TGCGCCAGCAGCCCGGGACGGGGGACTAATGAAAAACTGTTTTTT
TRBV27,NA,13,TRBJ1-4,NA,CASTFRVNEKLFF,TGTGCCAGCACTTTTCGGGTAAATGAAAAACTGTTTTTT
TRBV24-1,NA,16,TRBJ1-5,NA,CATSDFKGGSNQPQHF,TGTGCCACCAGTGATTTTAAAGGGGGAAGCAATCAGCCCCAGCATTTT
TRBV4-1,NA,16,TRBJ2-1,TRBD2,CASSQDHGTTYNEQFF,TGCGCCAGCAGCCAAGATCACGGGACTACTTACAATGAGCAGTTCTTC
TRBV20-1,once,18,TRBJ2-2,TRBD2,CSASTGLAGSANTGELFF,TGCAGTGCTAGTACGGGACTAGCGGGGTCCGCGAACACCGGGGAGCTGTTTTTT
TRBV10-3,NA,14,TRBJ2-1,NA,CAISEALKYNEQFF,TGTGCCATCAGTGAGGCGCTAAAATACAATGAGCAGTTCTTC
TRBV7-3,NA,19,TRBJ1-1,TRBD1,CASSLTPIRDRGVNTEAFF,TGTGCCAGCAGCCTCACCCCTATTCGGGACAGGGGCGTGAACACTGAAGCTTTCTTT
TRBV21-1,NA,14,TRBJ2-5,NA,CASSKWLEGETQYF,TGTGCCAGCAGCAAATGGTTGGAGGGGGAGACCCAGTACTTC
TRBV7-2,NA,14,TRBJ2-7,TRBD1,CASSSSRQGWEQYF,TGTGCCAGCAGCTCCAGCAGACAGGGGTGGGAGCAGTACTTC
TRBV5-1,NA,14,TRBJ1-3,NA,CASGDRNSGNTIYF,TGCGCCAGCGGCGACAGGAACTCTGGAAACACCATATATTTT
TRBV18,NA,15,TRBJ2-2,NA,CASSRAVANTGELFF,TGTGCCAGCTCACGGGCAGTCGCGAACACCGGGGAGCTGTTTTTT
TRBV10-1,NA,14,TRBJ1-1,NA,CASSEKETATEAFF,TGCGCCAGCAGTGAAAAGGAGACTGCAACTGAAGCTTTCTTT
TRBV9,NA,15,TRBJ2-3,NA,CASSTQGWTGDTQYF,TGTGCCAGCAGCACACAGGGCTGGACGGGGGATACGCAGTATTTT